One sample yielded the 7 T cell receptor beta chains listed below, sequenced in a study of blood T cell repertoires in COVID-19. TCRdb keeps only in-frame clones here, not all; method: immunoSEQ multiplex PCR. The data hold under 250,000 clones, with 84% observed a single time. The sequenced sample was PBMCs or T cells enriched from blood (not recorded which). All receptors derive from a man aged 55 to 70 who had recovered from COVID-19.

The genes are TRBV27 and TRBJ1-1, with 8 bases identical to TRBD1. CDR3 size: 13 residues. Germline trimming cut 5 bases from V and 1 base from J; bases unmatched to any gene: 0. Germline lookup yields CDR1 MNHEY and CDR2 SMNVEV (reference sequence). This CDR3 reads CASSGQGNTEAFF. DNA of the CDR3: TGTGCCAGCAGTGGACAGGGGAACACTGAAGCTTTCTTT.

CDR3 DNA sequence: TGCGCCAGCAGCTTGGTAATGACAGCAAACACTGAAGCTTTCTTT. Translating gives CASSLVMTANTEAFF. The chain employs TRBV5-1 and TRBJ1-1; possibly TRBD1 for D (5 bases). CDR1 is SGHRS, CDR2 YFSETQ, per germline. CDR3 length: 15 residues. Trimming removed 0 bases at V and 2 bases at J, with 11 bases between.

The rearrangement uses TRBV24-1 and TRBJ2-3, with D possibly matching TRBD1 (6 bases). The CDR3 loop spans 15 amino acids. Trimming removed 6 bases at V and 6 bases at J, with 18 bases between. Looked up from germline, CDR1 is KGHDR and CDR2 is SFDVKD. The chain's CDR3 is CATSSRGHPFDTQYF. CDR3 coding DNA: TGTGCCACCAGTTCCAGGGGTCATCCCTTTGATACGCAGTATTTT.

As for this clone: Other DNA sequences in this sample translate to the same CDR3. J is TRBJ2-2 and V is TRBV7-2; possibly TRBD1 for D (5 bases). From germline, CDR1 is SGHTA and CDR2 FQGNSA. V was shortened by 8 bases and J by 4 bases, with 14 bases between the two germline ends. The CDR3 is 14 residues long. The CDR3 DNA follows: TGTGCCAGCGGTCGGCGGCAGGGCACCGGGGAGCTGTTTTTT. Translation gives CASGRRQGTGELFF.

This clone was observed a handful of times. This rearrangement joins TRBV3-1 (or the pseudogene TRBV3-2) to TRBJ1-2; 12 positions agree with TRBD1. Germline values: CDR1 LGHDT, CDR2 YNNKEL (reference sequence). The CDR3 consists of 16 residues. After removal of 1 base from V and 7 bases from J, the junction contained 7 bases not matched to a gene. The CDR3 reads CASSQGGTGGEVGYTF. The CDR3 DNA reads as TGTGCCAGCAGCCAAGGTGGGACAGGGGGCGAAGTTGGCTACACCTTC.

The genes are TRBV6-2 or TRBV6-3 and TRBJ1-5; TRBD1 matches 7 bases. The CDR3 sequence is 16 residues long. CDR1 and CDR2 (germline): MNHEY, SVGEGT. V lost 2 bases, J lost 1 base, and 5 bases stayed unmatched. The CDR3 loop is CASSYGTASSNQPQHF. In nucleotides, the CDR3 is TGTGCCAGCAGTTACGGGACAGCCTCCAGCAATCAGCCCCAGCATTTT.

A remark on this clone: Other DNA sequences in the sample encode the same CDR3. The J gene is TRBJ2-5, the V gene TRBV9; no reliable D call. The CDR3 runs to 13 residues. The V gene lost 0 bases and the J gene lost 2 bases, with 5 bases spanning the gap. Germline V gene data show CDR1 as SGDLS and CDR2 as YYNGEE. The CDR3 sequence: CASSVGIQETQYF. The CDR3 nucleotides are TGTGCCAGCAGCGTAGGTATACAAGAGACCCAGTACTTC. Drawing the rest from reference TRBV9 and TRBJ2-5, the complete variable domain is DSGVTQTPKHLITATGQRVTLRCSPRSGDLSVYWYQQSLDQGLQFLIQYYNGEERAKGNILERFSAQQFPDLHSELNLSSLELGDSALYFCASSVGIQETQYFGPGTRLLVL.